The source of this T cell receptor (beta chain) is a study of T cells in Graves' hyperthyroidism and ophthalmopathy. In its sample, this clonotype was seen many times. V was clipped by 5 bases and J by 0 bases, with 8 bases between them. The V gene's germline CDR1 is GTSNPN and CDR2 SVGIG (reference sequence). The CDR3 is made up of 13 amino acids. Amplification targeted TCR beta CDR3 regions from RNA transcripts. The study used the HTBI primer set for a first-round RT-PCR of the TCR CDR3. In TCRdb, the multiplex PCR reads were re-called with MiXCR into one record per CDR3 protein. The table lists about 560,000 distinct CDR3 sequences, about a sixth of them singletons.

Sequenced: blood. The V gene is TRBV30, the J gene TRBJ2-4, with a possible D match to TRBD2 (5 bases). This TCR was sampled from a young woman with Graves' hyperthyroidism. The CDR3 DNA follows: TGTGCCTGGGAAGCGGAAGCCAAAAACATTCAGTACTTC. This gives the protein CAWEAEAKNIQYF.